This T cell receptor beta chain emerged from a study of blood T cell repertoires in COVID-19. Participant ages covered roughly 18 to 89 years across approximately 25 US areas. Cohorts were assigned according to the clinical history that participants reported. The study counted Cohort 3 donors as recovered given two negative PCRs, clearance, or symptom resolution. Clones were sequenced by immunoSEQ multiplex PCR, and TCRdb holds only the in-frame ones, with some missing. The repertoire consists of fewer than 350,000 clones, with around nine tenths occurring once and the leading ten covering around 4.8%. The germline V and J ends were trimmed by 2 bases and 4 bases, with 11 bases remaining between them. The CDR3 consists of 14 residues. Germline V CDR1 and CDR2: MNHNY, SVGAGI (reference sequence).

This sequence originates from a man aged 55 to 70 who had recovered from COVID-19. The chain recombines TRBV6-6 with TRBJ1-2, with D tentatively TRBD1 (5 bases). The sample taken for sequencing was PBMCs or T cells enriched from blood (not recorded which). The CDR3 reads CASSYPGGVYGYTF. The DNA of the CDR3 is TGTGCCAGCAGTTACCCGGGGGGGGTCTATGGCTACACCTTC.